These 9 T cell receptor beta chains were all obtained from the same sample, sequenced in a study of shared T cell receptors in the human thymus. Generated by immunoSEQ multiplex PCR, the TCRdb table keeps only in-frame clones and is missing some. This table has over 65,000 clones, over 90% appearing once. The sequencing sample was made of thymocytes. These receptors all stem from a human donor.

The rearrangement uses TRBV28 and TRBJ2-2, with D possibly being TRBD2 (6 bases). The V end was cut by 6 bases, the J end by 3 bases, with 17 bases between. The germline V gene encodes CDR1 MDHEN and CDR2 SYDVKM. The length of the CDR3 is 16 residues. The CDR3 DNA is TGTGCCAGCAGCTCCCAGGAGGGGATCGACACCGGGGAGCTGTTTTTT. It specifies CASSSQEGIDTGELFF.

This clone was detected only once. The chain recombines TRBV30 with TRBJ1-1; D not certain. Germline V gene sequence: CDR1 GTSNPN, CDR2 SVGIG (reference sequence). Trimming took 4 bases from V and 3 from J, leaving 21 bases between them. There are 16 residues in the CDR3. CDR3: CAWNTDWGFGDTEAFF. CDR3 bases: TGTGCCTGGAATACGGATTGGGGTTTCGGGGACACTGAAGCTTTCTTT.

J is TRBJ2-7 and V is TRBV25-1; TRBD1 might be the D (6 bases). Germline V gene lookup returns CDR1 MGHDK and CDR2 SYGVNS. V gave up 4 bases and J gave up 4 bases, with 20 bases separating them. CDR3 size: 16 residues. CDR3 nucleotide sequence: TGTGCCAGCAGTGGACCCGACAGGTGGGGGAGATACGAGCAGTACTTC. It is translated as CASSGPDRWGRYEQYF.

The DNA of the CDR3 is TGTGCCAGCAGTGACTTGCAGACCTTTGTTTCCTACAATGAGCAGTTCTTC. Protein product: CASSDLQTFVSYNEQFF. The chain recombines TRBV6-4 with TRBJ2-1, with D unclear. The germline V gene has CDR1 MRHNA and CDR2 SNTAGT. This CDR3 is 17 amino acids long. Trimming removed 1 base at V and 1 base at J, with 14 bases between.

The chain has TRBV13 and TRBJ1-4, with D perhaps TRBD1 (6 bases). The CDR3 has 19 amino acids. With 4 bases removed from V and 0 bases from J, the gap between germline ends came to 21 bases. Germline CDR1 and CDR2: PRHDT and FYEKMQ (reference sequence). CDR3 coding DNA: TGTGCCAGCAGCTGTAGACAGGCCAAAATAGGGGCAACTAATGAAAAACTGTTTTTT. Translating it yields CASSCRQAKIGATNEKLFF.

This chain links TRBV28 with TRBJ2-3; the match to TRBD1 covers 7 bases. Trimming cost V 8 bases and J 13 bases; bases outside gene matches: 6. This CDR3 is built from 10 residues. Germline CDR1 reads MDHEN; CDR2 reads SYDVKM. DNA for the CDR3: TGTGCCAGCGGGGACAGAGGCAAGTATTTT. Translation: CASGDRGKYF.

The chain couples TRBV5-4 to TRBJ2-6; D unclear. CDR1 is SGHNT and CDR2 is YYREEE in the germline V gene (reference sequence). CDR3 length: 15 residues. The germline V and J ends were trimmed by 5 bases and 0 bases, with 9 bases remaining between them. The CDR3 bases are TGTGCCAGCAGTCCCCCCTTCTCTGGGGCCAACGTCCTGACTTTC. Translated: CASSPPFSGANVLTF.

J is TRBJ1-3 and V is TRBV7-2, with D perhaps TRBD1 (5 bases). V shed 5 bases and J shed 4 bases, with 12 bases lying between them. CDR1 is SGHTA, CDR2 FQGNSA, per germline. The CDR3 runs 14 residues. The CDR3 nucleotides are TGTGCCAGCAGCAACCGGGACCGAGGAAACACCATATATTTT. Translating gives CASSNRDRGNTIYF.

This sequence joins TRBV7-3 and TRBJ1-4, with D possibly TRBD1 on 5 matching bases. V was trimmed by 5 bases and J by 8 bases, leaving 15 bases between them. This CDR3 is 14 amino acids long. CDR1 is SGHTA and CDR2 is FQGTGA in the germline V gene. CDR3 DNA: TGTGCCAGCAGCCCCGCGGGGGAGGGGGAAAAACTGTTTTTT. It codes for CASSPAGEGEKLFF.